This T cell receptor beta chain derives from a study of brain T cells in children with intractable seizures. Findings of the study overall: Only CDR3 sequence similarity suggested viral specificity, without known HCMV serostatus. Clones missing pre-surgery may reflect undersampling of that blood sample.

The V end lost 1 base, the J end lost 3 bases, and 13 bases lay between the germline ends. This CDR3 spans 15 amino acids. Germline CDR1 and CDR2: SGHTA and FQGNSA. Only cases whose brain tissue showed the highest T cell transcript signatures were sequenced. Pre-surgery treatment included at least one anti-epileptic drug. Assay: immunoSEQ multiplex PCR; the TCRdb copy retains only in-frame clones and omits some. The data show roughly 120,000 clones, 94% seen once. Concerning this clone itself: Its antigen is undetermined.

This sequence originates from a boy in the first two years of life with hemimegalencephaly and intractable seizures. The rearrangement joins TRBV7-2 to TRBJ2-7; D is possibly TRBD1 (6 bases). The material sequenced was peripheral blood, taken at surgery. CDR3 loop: CASSLEQGVIYEQYF. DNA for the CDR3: TGTGCCAGCAGCTTAGAACAGGGAGTTATCTACGAGCAGTACTTC.